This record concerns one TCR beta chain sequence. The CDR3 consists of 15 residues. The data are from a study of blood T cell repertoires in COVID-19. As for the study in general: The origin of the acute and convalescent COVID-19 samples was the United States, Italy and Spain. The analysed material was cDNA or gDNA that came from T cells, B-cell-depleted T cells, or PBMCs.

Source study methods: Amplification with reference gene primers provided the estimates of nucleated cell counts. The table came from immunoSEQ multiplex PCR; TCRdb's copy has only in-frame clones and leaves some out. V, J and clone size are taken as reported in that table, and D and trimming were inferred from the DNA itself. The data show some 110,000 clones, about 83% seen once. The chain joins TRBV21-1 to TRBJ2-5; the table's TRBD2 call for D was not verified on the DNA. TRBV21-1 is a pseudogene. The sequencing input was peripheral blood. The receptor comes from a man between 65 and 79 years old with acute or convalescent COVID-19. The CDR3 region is CASSKQTSVQETQYF. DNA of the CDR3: TGTGCCAGCAGCAAACAAACTAGCGTACAAGAGACCCAGTACTTC.